The TCR beta chain under discussion was sequenced for a study of lymphopenia after photon versus proton radiotherapy. This clone was counted between two and nine times. Clones were read by immunoSEQ multiplex PCR, and TCRdb kept only the in-frame ones, dropping some. The data show around 18,000 clones, with about nine tenths seen just once and less than 12% held by the top ten. CDR1 and CDR2 (germline): LNHDA, SQIVND (reference sequence). CDR3 size: 14 residues. The V end lost 6 bases, the J end lost 5 bases, and 14 bases lay between the germline ends. The receptor's source is a man in his 70s with pancreatic cancer. V and J are TRBV19 and TRBJ2-1; D is undetermined. The sequencing here drew on peripheral blood, taken from a patient treated with proton-based radiotherapy. The CDR3 is CASSPGWADNEQFF. CDR3 DNA sequence: TGTGCCAGTAGCCCCGGTTGGGCCGACAATGAGCAGTTCTTC.